These 25 T cell receptor beta chains were sequenced from one sample in a study of T cells in Graves' hyperthyroidism and ophthalmopathy. Amplification of TCR beta CDR3 regions was performed using RNA transcripts as template. During a first-round RT-PCR of the TCR CDR3, the HTBI primer set was used. TCRdb fed the multiplex PCR reads into MiXCR, producing one record per CDR3 protein. The sample yields about 420,000 distinct CDR3 sequences, around 16% seen once. Sequencing used blood. All receptors derive from a woman aged 18-35 years with Graves' hyperthyroidism.

The chain links TRBV4-3 to TRBJ1-6, with no clear D. The germline V gene encodes CDR1 LGHNA and CDR2 YSLEER. The CDR3 loop spans 14 amino acids. The V end was cut by 1 base, the J end by 8 bases, with 9 bases between. The CDR3 bases are TGCGCCAGCAGCCAAGGAGCAGATTATTCACCCCTCCACTTT. Translation: CASSQGADYSPLHF.

Ten or more counts support this clonotype. This rearrangement joins TRBV7-2 to TRBJ1-5; D unclear. V was pared by 5 bases and J by 6 bases, with 17 bases between. Germline assignment: CDR1 SGHTA and CDR2 FQGNSA. The CDR3 has 15 residues. DNA of the CDR3: TGTGCCAGCAGCCTGGAAAAGGGAGTAGGTCAGCCCCAGCATTTT. Its protein is CASSLEKGVGQPQHF.

This clonotype has at least ten counts. V and J are TRBV6-2 or TRBV6-3 and TRBJ2-5; 7 bases agree with TRBD1. The CDR3 loop spans 15 amino acids. V lost 3 bases and J lost 4; bases outside the gene matches: 8. The V gene's germline CDR1 is MNHEY and CDR2 SVGEGT. The CDR3 sequence: CASSYRQGRGETQYF. CDR3 in DNA: TGTGCCAGCAGTTATAGACAGGGAAGAGGAGAGACCCAGTACTTC.

The chain is built from TRBV10-3 and TRBJ1-1, with D possibly being TRBD1 (5 bases). Germline CDR1 ENHRY, CDR2 SYGVKD. Trimming removed 7 bases at V and 5 bases at J, with 14 bases between. The length of the CDR3 is 13 residues. CDR3 nucleotides: TGTGCCATCAATCTTAAGGAGGGGACTGAAGCTTTCTTT. It encodes CAINLKEGTEAFF.

For this clonotype: This may arise from a read error, as a much more abundant clone is one base away. V gene TRBV10-3 combines with J gene TRBJ2-1, with D perhaps matching TRBD1 or TRBD2 (5 bases each). This CDR3 contains 18 residues. V was shortened by 0 bases and J by 3 bases, with 18 bases between the two germline ends. Germline CDR1 is ENHRY and CDR2 is SYGVKD. The CDR3 is CAISESSLGVSFYNEQFF. In DNA form, the CDR3 reads TGTGCCATCAGTGAGTCTTCTCTGGGGGTGAGCTTCTACAATGAGCAGTTCTTC.

This clonotype was found many times. The rearrangement joins TRBV7-3 to TRBJ2-1; D might be TRBD2 (7 bases). The CDR3 loop spans 13 amino acids. V lost 3 bases and J 7 bases, leaving 10 bases between the germline ends. Per germline, CDR1 SGHTA and CDR2 FQGTGA. Here the CDR3 DNA reads TGTGCCAGCAGCTTGGGGGGGCGGAATGAGCAGTTCTTC. Translating it yields CASSLGGRNEQFF.

The gene calls are TRBV7-3 and TRBJ1-2; D gene uncertain. CDR1 is SGHTA, CDR2 FQGTGA, per germline. The ends were cut back, 2 bases at V and 2 bases at J, with 18 bases in the middle. The CDR3 is made up of 17 amino acids. CDR3 protein: CASSLAEGGLMNYGYTF. The CDR3 nucleotides are TGTGCCAGCAGCTTAGCGGAGGGAGGTTTAATGAACTATGGCTACACCTTC.

In this sample, this clonotype turned up many times. The chain is built from TRBV20-1 and TRBJ1-5; D perhaps matches TRBD1 (5 bases). V lost 3 bases and J 3 bases, leaving 12 bases between the germline ends. There are 14 residues in the CDR3. Per germline, CDR1 DFQATT and CDR2 SNEGSKA (reference sequence). The CDR3 DNA reads TGCAGTGCTAGTCCGGCGGGACCCAATCAGCCCCAGCATTTT. Its protein is CSASPAGPNQPQHF.

This clonotype appeared a few times. V usage is TRBV2 and J usage is TRBJ1-4; D call uncertain. Germline V lookup: CDR1 SNHLY, CDR2 FYNNEI. CDR3 length: 14 residues. The V end lost 6 bases, the J end lost 0 bases, and 8 bases lay between the germline ends. The CDR3 DNA follows: TGTGCCAGCAGGAGAAGGGCAACTAATGAAAAACTGTTTTTT. This codes for CASRRRATNEKLFF.

Regarding this clonotype: This may come from a read error, since a much larger clone is one base off. CDR3 sequence (DNA): TGCGCCAGCTCGTCTGGGGGGAGGGCCTCCTACAATGAGCAGTTCTTC. It yields the protein CASSSGGRASYNEQFF. V usage is TRBV5-1 and J usage is TRBJ2-1; 7 bases agree with TRBD2. V trimming: 7 bases; J trimming: 0 bases; junction bases outside the gene matches: 10. The CDR3 runs to 16 residues. CDR1 and CDR2 from the germline V gene are SGHRS and YFSETQ.

This clonotype has only a few counts. The chain combines TRBV20-1 with TRBJ1-2; 7 bases are a match to TRBD1. CDR3 size: 15 residues. V gave up 6 bases and J gave up 4 bases; unmatched junction bases: 14. CDR1 is DFQATT and CDR2 is SNEGSKA in the germline V gene (reference sequence). The CDR3 is CSAASGQAITYGYTF. As DNA, the CDR3 is TGCAGTGCCGCTTCCGGACAGGCAATAACCTATGGCTACACCTTC.

The sample holds many counts of this clonotype. The genes are TRBV6-1 and TRBJ2-5; D is perhaps TRBD2 (5 bases). The CDR3 is 18 amino acids. V was clipped by 4 bases and J by 5 bases, with 26 bases between them. Germline CDR1 MNHNS, CDR2 SASEGT. The CDR3 spells CASSVLPPGGRLRETQYF. The CDR3 region has the DNA TGTGCCAGCAGTGTCCTCCCGCCCGGCGGGCGCTTGAGGGAGACCCAGTACTTC.

The chain has TRBV7-3 and TRBJ2-2; perhaps TRBD2 as D (6 bases). The CDR3 has 16 residues. Germline CDR1 SGHTA, CDR2 FQGTGA. Trimming took off 2 bases at V and 3 bases at J, with 13 bases between the two ends. The CDR3 is CASSLWDLRDTGELFF. In nucleotides, the CDR3 is TGTGCCAGCAGCTTATGGGACTTACGGGACACCGGGGAGCTGTTTTTT.

This clonotype has a handful of counts. Germline and junction disagree at one end, which may indicate a read error. The chain recombines TRBV7-7 with TRBJ2-2, with D maybe TRBD1 (5 bases). This CDR3 region has 13 residues. Looked up from germline, CDR1 is SSHAT and CDR2 is FNYEAQ (reference sequence). Here the CDR3 reads CASSLTRAGELFF. In DNA, the CDR3 is TGTGCTAGCAGCTTAACCAGGGCCGGGGAGCTGTTTTTT.

The chain joins TRBV4-3 to TRBJ2-7; TRBD2 matches at 12 bases. Germline trimming cut 1 base from V and 3 bases from J; bases unmatched to any gene: 13. Germline V gives CDR1 LGHNA, CDR2 YSLEER. The CDR3 contains 19 residues. The CDR3 DNA sequence: TGCGCCAGCAGCCAAGTGGGACCAAGACTAGCGGGGGTTATCTACGAGCAGTACTTC. Its translation: CASSQVGPRLAGVIYEQYF.

Only a few counts were recorded for this clonotype. The chain has TRBV6-2 or TRBV6-3 and TRBJ2-3, with 8 bases that match TRBD1. V lost 6 bases to trimming and J lost 2 bases; unmatched junction nucleotides: 10. The CDR3 runs to 16 residues. The germline gives CDR1 MNHEY, CDR2 SVGEGT. The CDR3 DNA follows: TGTGCCAGCAGGCGACCCGATCAGGGGGCCACAGATACGCAGTATTTT. It translates to CASRRPDQGATDTQYF.

This clonotype was seen ten or more times. The gene calls are TRBV12-3 or TRBV12-4 and TRBJ2-7; 7 bases are shared with TRBD1. CDR3 length: 13 amino acids. The trim removed 4 bases at V and 2 bases at J, leaving 2 bases unmatched. CDR3 amino acids: CASSSGTAYEQYF. CDR3 coding DNA: TGTGCCAGCAGTTCTGGGACAGCCTACGAGCAGTACTTC.

This clonotype has a count of ten or more. The rearrangement links TRBV7-2 to TRBJ1-5; D unclear. V was shortened by 2 bases and J by 2 bases, with 7 bases between the two germline ends. CDR1 and CDR2 from the germline V gene are SGHTA and FQGNSA. The CDR3 is 14 amino acids. CDR3 DNA sequence: TGTGCCAGCAGCTTACAACGGGGCAATCAGCCCCAGCATTTT. Protein product: CASSLQRGNQPQHF.

This clonotype was seen ten or more times. The V gene is TRBV20-1, the J gene TRBJ1-5, with TRBD1 matching 7 bases. The CDR3 spans 15 residues. Per the germline V gene, CDR1 is DFQATT and CDR2 is SNEGSKA (reference sequence). Losses at the gene ends were 4 bases for V and 0 bases for J; bases not matched to a gene: 6. CDR3 protein: CSAKEGGFSNQPQHF. DNA of the CDR3: TGCAGTGCTAAGGAAGGGGGCTTTAGCAATCAGCCCCAGCATTTT.

The V gene is TRBV28, the J gene TRBJ1-4; D perhaps matches TRBD1 (6 bases). Germline V lookup: CDR1 MDHEN, CDR2 SYDVKM. This CDR3 is built from 16 residues. The germline V and J ends were trimmed by 2 bases and 3 bases, with 13 bases remaining between them. The CDR3 DNA follows: TGTGCCAGCAGTTTACCGTCGACAGGTTCTAATGAAAAACTGTTTTTT. Protein: CASSLPSTGSNEKLFF.

Ten or more counts support this clonotype. The chain employs TRBV6-6 and TRBJ2-2; D perhaps matches TRBD1 (5 bases). This CDR3 region has 15 residues. The V gene's germline CDR1 is MNHNY and CDR2 SVGAGI (reference sequence). With 2 bases removed from V and 0 bases from J, the gap between germline ends came to 7 bases. Written as DNA, the CDR3 is TGTGCCAGCAGTTACCAGGGTACGAACACCGGGGAGCTGTTTTTT. Protein product: CASSYQGTNTGELFF.

Points on this clonotype: A much larger clone lies a single base off, so this may be a read error. The V and J genes are TRBV20-1 and TRBJ1-6; tentative D call: TRBD1 (5 bases). Germline V gene data show CDR1 as DFQATT and CDR2 as SNEGSKA (reference sequence). CDR3 length: 12 amino acids. The CDR3 DNA reads TGCAGTGCCGTGCGGGACCTATCACCCCCCCACTTT. This encodes CSAVRDLSPPHF.

In its sample, this clonotype was seen a few times. The rearrangement uses TRBV10-3 and TRBJ1-1; D remains unclear. The CDR3 extends over 11 amino acids. Germline CDR1 ENHRY, CDR2 SYGVKD. Trimming shortened V by 10 bases and J by 3 bases, and 9 bases separated the two germline ends. CDR3 amino acids: CATRMDTEAFF. The CDR3 bases are TGTGCCACCCGGATGGACACTGAAGCTTTCTTT.

This clonotype was seen ten or more times. The rearrangement uses TRBV28 and TRBJ1-2; possible D gene TRBD1, 6 bases. The CDR3 is made up of 13 amino acids. V lost 6 bases, J lost 3 bases, and 11 bases lay in between. Germline-derived CDR1 and CDR2 are MDHEN and SYDVKM. The CDR3 reads CASRRGGDYGYTF. The CDR3 coding sequence is TGTGCCAGCAGGAGGGGGGGGGACTATGGCTACACCTTC.

V gene TRBV20-1 combines with J gene TRBJ1-4; D remains ambiguous. In germline, CDR1 is DFQATT, CDR2 SNEGSKA (reference sequence). With 6 bases removed from V and 1 base from J, the gap between germline ends came to 15 bases. This CDR3 is built from 15 residues. The CDR3 sequence is CSASVRVKTNEKLFF. The CDR3 DNA reads as TGCAGTGCCAGTGTGAGGGTAAAAACTAATGAAAAACTGTTTTTT.